This entry describes one TCR beta chain. This sample stems from a study of shared clonotypes between healthy human individuals. Assay used: immunoSEQ multiplex PCR; TCRdb lists only in-frame clones, some missing. The repertoire holds millions of clones, with more than 90% as singletons. This CDR3 spans 12 amino acids. The ends were cut back, 3 bases at V and 7 bases at J, with 12 bases in the middle. The germline CDR1 and CDR2 sequences are GTSNPN and SVGIG (reference sequence). The sample taken for sequencing was naive CD4+ T cells sorted from blood. Regarding subset: CD45RA+ positively selected. The sequence was obtained from a man younger than 30 in good health. V and J are TRBV30 and TRBJ1-1; D not resolved. DNA for the CDR3: TGTGCCTGGAGCCTGAGGACGTATGAAGCTTTCTTT. It is translated as CAWSLRTYEAFF. The full variable domain, with the rest looked up from reference TRBV30 and TRBJ1-1, is SQTIHQWPATLVQPVGSPLSLECTVEGTSNPNLYWYRQAAGRGLQLLFYSVGIGQISSEVPQNLSASRPQDRQFILSSKKLLLSDSGFYLCAWSLRTYEAFFGQGTRLTVV.